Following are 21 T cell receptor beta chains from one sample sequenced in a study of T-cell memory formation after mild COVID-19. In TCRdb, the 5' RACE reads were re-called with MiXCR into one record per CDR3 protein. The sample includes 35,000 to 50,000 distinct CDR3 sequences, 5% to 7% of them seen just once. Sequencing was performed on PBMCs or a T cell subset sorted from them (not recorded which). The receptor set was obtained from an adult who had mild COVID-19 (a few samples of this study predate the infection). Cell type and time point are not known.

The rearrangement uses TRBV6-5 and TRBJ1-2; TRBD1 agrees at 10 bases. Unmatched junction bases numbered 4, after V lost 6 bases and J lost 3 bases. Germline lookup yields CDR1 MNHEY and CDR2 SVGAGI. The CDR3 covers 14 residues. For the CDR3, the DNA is TGTGCCAGCAGGGGACAGGGGTTACACTATGGCTACACCTTC. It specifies CASRGQGLHYGYTF.

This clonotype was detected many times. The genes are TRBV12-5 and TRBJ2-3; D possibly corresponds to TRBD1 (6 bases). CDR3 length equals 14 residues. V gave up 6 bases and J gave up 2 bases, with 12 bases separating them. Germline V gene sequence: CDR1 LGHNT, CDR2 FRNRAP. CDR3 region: CASGKDSNTDTQYF. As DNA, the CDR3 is TGTGCTAGTGGGAAGGACAGCAACACAGATACGCAGTATTTT.

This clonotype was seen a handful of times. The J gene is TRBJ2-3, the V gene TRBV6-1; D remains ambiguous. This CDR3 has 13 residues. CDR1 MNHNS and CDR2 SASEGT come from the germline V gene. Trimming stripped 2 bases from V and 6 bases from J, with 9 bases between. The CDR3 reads CASSEIRSDTQYF. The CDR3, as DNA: TGTGCCAGCAGTGAAATAAGATCCGATACGCAGTATTTT.

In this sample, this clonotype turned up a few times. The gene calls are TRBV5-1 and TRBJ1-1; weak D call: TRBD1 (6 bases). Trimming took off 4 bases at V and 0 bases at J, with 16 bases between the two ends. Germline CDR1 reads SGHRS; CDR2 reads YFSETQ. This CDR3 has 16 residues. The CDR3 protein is CASSRDGQNMNTEAFF. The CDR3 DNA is TGCGCCAGCAGCCGAGACGGACAGAACATGAACACTGAAGCTTTCTTT.

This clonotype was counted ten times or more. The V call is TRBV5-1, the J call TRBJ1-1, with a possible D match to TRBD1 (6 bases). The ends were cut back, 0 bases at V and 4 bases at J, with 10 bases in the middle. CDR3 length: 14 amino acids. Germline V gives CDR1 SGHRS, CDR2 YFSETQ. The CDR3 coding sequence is TGCGCCAGCAGCTTGGGACAGGTCATCACTGAAGCTTTCTTT. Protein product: CASSLGQVITEAFF.

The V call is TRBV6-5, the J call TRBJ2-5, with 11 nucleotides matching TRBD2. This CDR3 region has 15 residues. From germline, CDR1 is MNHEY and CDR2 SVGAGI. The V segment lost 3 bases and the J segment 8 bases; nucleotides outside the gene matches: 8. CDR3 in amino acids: CASSYGLAGGDTQYF. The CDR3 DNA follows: TGTGCCAGCAGTTATGGACTAGCGGGTGGGGATACCCAGTACTTC.

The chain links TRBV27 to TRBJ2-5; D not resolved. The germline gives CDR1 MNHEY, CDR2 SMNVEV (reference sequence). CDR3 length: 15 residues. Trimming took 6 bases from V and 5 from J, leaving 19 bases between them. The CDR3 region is CASSGSVSYRETQYF. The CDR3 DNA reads TGTGCCAGCAGCGGCTCGGTCTCTTATCGGGAGACCCAGTACTTC.

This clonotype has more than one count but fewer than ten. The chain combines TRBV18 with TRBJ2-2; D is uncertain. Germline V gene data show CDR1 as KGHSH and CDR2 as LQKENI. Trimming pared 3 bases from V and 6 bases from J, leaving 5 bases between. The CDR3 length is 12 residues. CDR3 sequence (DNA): TGTGCCAGCTCACCGTTTCCCGGGGAGCTGTTTTTT. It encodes CASSPFPGELFF.

The CDR3 protein is CASSSGPRLAGVETQYF. CDR3 in DNA: TGTGCCAGCAGCTCCGGCCCGAGACTAGCGGGAGTCGAGACCCAGTACTTC. This chain joins TRBV13 and TRBJ2-5; TRBD2 matches 12 bases. The CDR3 has 17 amino acids. Looked up from germline, CDR1 is PRHDT and CDR2 is FYEKMQ (reference sequence). V lost 4 bases, J lost 5 bases, and 11 bases stayed unmatched. The variable domain in full, with the rest retrieved from reference TRBV13 and TRBJ2-5, is AAGVIQSPRHLIKEKRETATLKCYPIPRHDTVYWYQQGPGQDPQFLISFYEKMQSDKGSIPDRFSAQQFSDYHSELNMSSLELGDSALYFCASSSGPRLAGVETQYFGPGTRLLVL.

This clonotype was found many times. The CDR3 DNA sequence: TGTGCCAGCAGCTTACGGGGTGAAGCTTTCTTT. The encoded protein is CASSLRGEAFF. The chain couples TRBV7-9 to TRBJ1-1; no clear D. Trimming shortened V by 2 bases and J by 7 bases, and 5 bases separated the two germline ends. CDR1 SEHNR and CDR2 FQNEAQ come from the germline V gene (reference sequence). This CDR3 region has 11 residues. The variable domain in full, with the rest retrieved from reference TRBV7-9 and TRBJ1-1, is DTGVSQNPRHKITKRGQNVTFRCDPISEHNRLYWYRQTLGQGPEFLTYFQNEAQLEKSRLLSDRFSAERPKGSFSTLEIQRTEQGDSAMYLCASSLRGEAFFGQGTRLTVV.

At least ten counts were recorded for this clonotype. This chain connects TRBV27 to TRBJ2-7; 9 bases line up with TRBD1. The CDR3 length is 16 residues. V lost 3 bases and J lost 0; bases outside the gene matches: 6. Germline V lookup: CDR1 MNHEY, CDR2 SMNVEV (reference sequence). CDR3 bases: TGTGCCAGCAGTTTTACCGGGACAGGGCTCTCCTACGAGCAGTACTTC. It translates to CASSFTGTGLSYEQYF.

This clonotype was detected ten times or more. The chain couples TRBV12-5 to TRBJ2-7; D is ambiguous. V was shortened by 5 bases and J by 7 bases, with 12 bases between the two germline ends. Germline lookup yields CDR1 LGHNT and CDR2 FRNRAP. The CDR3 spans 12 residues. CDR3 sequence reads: CASGAVYGEQYF. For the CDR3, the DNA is TGTGCTAGTGGTGCCGTCTATGGGGAGCAGTACTTC.

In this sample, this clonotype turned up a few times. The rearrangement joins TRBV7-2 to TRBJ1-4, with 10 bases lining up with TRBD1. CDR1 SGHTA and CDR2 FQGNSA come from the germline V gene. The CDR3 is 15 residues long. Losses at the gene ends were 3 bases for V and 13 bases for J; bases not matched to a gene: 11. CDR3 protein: CASSFSGTGDVRLFF. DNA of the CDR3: TGTGCCAGCAGCTTCTCCGGGACAGGGGACGTCAGACTGTTTTTT.

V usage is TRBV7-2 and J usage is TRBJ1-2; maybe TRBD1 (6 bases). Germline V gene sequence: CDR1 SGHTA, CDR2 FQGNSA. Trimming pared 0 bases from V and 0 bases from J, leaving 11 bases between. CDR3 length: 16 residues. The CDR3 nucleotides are TGTGCCAGCAGCTTAGCTCGGACAGTAGCTAACTATGGCTACACCTTC. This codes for CASSLARTVANYGYTF.

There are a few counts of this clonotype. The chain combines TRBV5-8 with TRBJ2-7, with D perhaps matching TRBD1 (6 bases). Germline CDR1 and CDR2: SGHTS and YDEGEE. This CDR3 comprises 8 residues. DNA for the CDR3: TGTGCCAGCAACCAGGGGTTAGTC. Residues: CASNQGLV.

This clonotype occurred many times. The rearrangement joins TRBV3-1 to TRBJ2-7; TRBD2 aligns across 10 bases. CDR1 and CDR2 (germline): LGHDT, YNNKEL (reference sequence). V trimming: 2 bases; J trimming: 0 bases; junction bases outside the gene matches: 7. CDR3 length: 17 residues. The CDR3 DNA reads TGTGCCAGCAGCCAAAATAGCGGGGGGCCCAACTCCTACGAGCAGTACTTC. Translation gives CASSQNSGGPNSYEQYF.

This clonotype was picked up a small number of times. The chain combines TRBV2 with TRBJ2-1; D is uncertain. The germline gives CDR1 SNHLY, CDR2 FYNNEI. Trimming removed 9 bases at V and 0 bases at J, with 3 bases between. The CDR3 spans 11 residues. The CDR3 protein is CARGSYNEQFF. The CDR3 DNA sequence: TGTGCCAGGGGCTCCTACAATGAGCAGTTCTTC.

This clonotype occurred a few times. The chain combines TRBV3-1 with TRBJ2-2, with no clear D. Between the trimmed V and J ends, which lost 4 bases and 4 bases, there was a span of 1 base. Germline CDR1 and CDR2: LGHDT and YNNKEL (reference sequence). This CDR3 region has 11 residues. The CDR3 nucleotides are TGTGCCAGCAGCCGCACCGGGGAGCTGTTTTTT. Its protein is CASSRTGELFF.

The CDR3 DNA sequence: TGTGCCAGCAGCGTCCGACTAGCGGGATACAATGAGCAGTTCTTC. Encoded protein: CASSVRLAGYNEQFF. The J gene is TRBJ2-1, the V gene TRBV9; 11 bases fit TRBD2. In germline, CDR1 is SGDLS, CDR2 YYNGEE. The V gene end was trimmed by 2 bases and the J gene end by 4 bases; junction bases not matched to a gene: 2. This CDR3 contains 15 residues. The full variable domain, completed using reference TRBV9 and TRBJ2-1, is DSGVTQTPKHLITATGQRVTLRCSPRSGDLSVYWYQQSLDQGLQFLIQYYNGEERAKGNILERFSAQQFPDLHSELNLSSLELGDSALYFCASSVRLAGYNEQFFGPGTRLTVL.

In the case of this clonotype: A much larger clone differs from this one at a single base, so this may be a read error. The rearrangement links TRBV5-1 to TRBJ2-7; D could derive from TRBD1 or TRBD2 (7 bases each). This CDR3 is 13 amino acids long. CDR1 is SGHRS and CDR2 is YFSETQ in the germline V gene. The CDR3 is CDSQRQGGYEQYF. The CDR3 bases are TGCGACAGCCAACGACAGGGAGGGTACGAGCAGTACTTC.

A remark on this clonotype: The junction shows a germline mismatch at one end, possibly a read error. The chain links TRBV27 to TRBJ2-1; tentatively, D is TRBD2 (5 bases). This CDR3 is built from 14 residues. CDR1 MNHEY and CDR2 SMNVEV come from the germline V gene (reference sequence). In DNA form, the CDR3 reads TGTGCCAGCAGTCCTCTGTCGGGGTACACTGAGCAGTTCTTC. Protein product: CASSPLSGYTEQFF.